This T cell receptor (beta chain) appears in the sequencing data of a study of blood T cell repertoires in COVID-19. Looking at the study overall: The United States, Italy and Spain provided the acute and convalescent COVID-19 samples. PBMCs, B-cell-depleted T cells, or T cells were the source of the cDNA or gDNA that made up the material.

In the source study's methods: Using reference gene primer amplification, nucleated cell counts were estimated. Sequencing was performed with immunoSEQ multiplex PCR; in TCRdb, only in-frame clones are kept and a portion is missing. The DNA was the basis for D and trimming; V, J and clone size are from that table. The table lists about 270,000 clones, about four fifths of them singletons. Regarding this clone: The DNA is omitted, as the CDR3 cannot be located on it reliably, and the CDR3 follows TCRdb's listing.

The origin of this receptor is a woman aged 60-70 years with active or convalescent COVID-19. What was sequenced was peripheral blood.

This CDR3 is CASSLFFGAGTPYNEQFF. The chain uses TRBV7-8 and TRBJ2-1; TRBD1, as called in the table, went unchecked against the DNA. The CDR3 is 18 residues long, counting both termini. Germline CDR1 reads SGHVS; CDR2 reads FQNEAQ.